The entry that follows covers one T cell receptor beta chain sequence. This sample was included in a study of T cells after yellow fever vaccination. Using its own MiXCR run on the 5' RACE reads, TCRdb lists one record per CDR3 protein. The sample contains fewer than 100,000 distinct CDR3 sequences, approximately 6.3% of which appear only once. CDR3 length equals 14 residues. Germline V gene lookup returns CDR1 SEHNR and CDR2 FQNEAQ (reference sequence). Trimming cost V 1 base and J 8 bases; bases outside gene matches: 3. The chain uses TRBV7-9 and TRBJ2-1, with TRBD2 matching over 9 bases. The source of this sequence is a man aged 18 to 29 who received the YFV17D yellow fever vaccine. Material: CD8+ T cells sorted from PBMCs, obtained 10 days after the yellow fever booster vaccination. The CDR3 protein is CASSLGGGVYEQFF. CDR3 sequence (DNA): TGTGCCAGCAGCTTAGGCGGGGGGGTTTATGAGCAGTTCTTC.